The 17 T cell receptor beta chains reported below all come from one sample, sequenced in a study of cytomegalovirus exposure and HLA in healthy donors. The PCR had 60 Vbeta and 13 Jbeta primers. The data were produced by immunoSEQ multiplex PCR, yet TCRdb's version contains in-frame clones alone and is incomplete. The repertoire holds around 150,000 clones, with 60% to 80% as singletons. What was sequenced was PBMCs. These receptors were taken from a woman in her thirties or forties in good health and CMV-seropositive.

This clone showed up just once. V gene TRBV18 combines with J gene TRBJ1-4; D possibly corresponds to TRBD1 (5 bases). V shed 6 bases and J shed 8 bases, with 13 bases lying between them. Germline V gene lookup returns CDR1 KGHSH and CDR2 LQKENI. CDR3 length equals 13 residues. In DNA form, the CDR3 reads TGTGCCAGCTCTCCGACGACAGCGGAAAAACTGTTTTTT. It yields the protein CASSPTTAEKLFF.

This CDR3 is CASRRGTTTWVNDWQFF. In DNA, the CDR3 is TGTGCCAGCAGACGGGGTACGACTACTTGGGTCAATGATTGGCAGTTCTTC. The chain has TRBV28 and TRBJ2-1, with D tentatively TRBD2 (5 bases). The ends were cut back, 6 bases at V and 12 bases at J, with 30 bases in the middle. Germline loops: CDR1 MDHEN, CDR2 SYDVKM. CDR3 length equals 17 residues. Together with reference TRBV28 and TRBJ2-1, the CDR3 gives the full variable domain: DVKVTQSSRYLVKRTGEKVFLECVQDMDHENMFWYRQDPGLGLRLIYFSYDVKMKEKGDIPEGYSVSREKKERFSLILESASTNQTSMYLCASRRGTTTWVNDWQFFGPGTRLTVL.

The CDR3 DNA follows: TGTGCCAGCAGCTTTGCCACGGGAGCAAACACCGGGGAGCTGTTTTTT. Its translation: CASSFATGANTGELFF. V and J are TRBV7-2 and TRBJ2-2; D is perhaps TRBD2 (6 bases). V lost 3 bases and J lost 2, with 13 bases in between. Germline V CDR1 and CDR2: SGHTA, FQGNSA. This CDR3 contains 16 residues.

Only one count was recorded for this clone. The chain links TRBV9 to TRBJ2-3, with D maybe TRBD1 (6 bases). The CDR3 runs 17 residues. CDR1 SGDLS and CDR2 YYNGEE come from the germline V gene. V lost 0 bases and J lost 3, with 17 bases in between. CDR3 loop: CASSVEGHGTATDTQYF. CDR3 sequence (DNA): TGTGCCAGCAGCGTAGAGGGACATGGAACGGCGACAGATACGCAGTATTTT.

The chain uses TRBV4-1 and TRBJ1-4; 9 nucleotides match TRBD1. Trimming at V came to 0 bases and at J to 5 bases, leaving 10 bases not matched to a gene. Germline lookup yields CDR1 MGHRA and CDR2 YSYEKL. The CDR3 is 18 residues long. In nucleotides, the CDR3 is TGCGCCAGCAGCCAAGAAGCGAAGACGGGACAGGGAAATGAAAAACTGTTTTTT. Its protein is CASSQEAKTGQGNEKLFF.

V is TRBV10-3 and J is TRBJ1-5; 7 bases are a match to TRBD1. V was clipped by 7 bases and J by 3 bases; unmatched bases: 6. The CDR3 runs 14 residues. Germline CDR1 and CDR2: ENHRY and SYGVKD. This CDR3 reads CAITGQADNQPQHF. DNA for the CDR3: TGTGCCATCACCGGACAGGCGGACAATCAGCCCCAGCATTTT.

The V and J genes are TRBV28 and TRBJ1-2; 7 bases line up with TRBD1. The V gene's germline CDR1 is MDHEN and CDR2 SYDVKM. The CDR3 totals 12 residues. The V gene end was trimmed by 9 bases and the J gene end by 8 bases; junction bases not matched to a gene: 9. DNA of the CDR3: TGTGCCAGTCAAACAGGGGCGAGGGGCTACACCTTC. It yields the protein CASQTGARGYTF.

For this clone: At one end, the junction sequence differs from germline, possibly due to a read error. The chain joins TRBV5-6 to TRBJ2-7; possibly TRBD1 for D (6 bases). Germline V lookup: CDR1 SGHDT, CDR2 YYEEEE. This CDR3 is 15 amino acids long. The CDR3 spells CASTTLGAPYYVQYF. In DNA, the CDR3 is TGTGCCAGCACCACTTTGGGGGCACCCTATTACGTGCAGTACTTC.

V gene TRBV28 combines with J gene TRBJ1-5; no clear D. Trimming stripped 4 bases from V and 4 bases from J, with 17 bases between. CDR1 and CDR2 from the germline V gene are MDHEN and SYDVKM. CDR3 length: 16 residues. CDR3 bases: TGTGCCAGCAGTTCCCCGCGCCGGGGAGGAAATCAGCCCCAGCATTTT. It encodes CASSSPRRGGNQPQHF.

The J gene is TRBJ2-7, the V gene TRBV27; 8 bases agree with TRBD1. The CDR3 is 15 amino acids. The V gene's germline CDR1 is MNHEY and CDR2 SMNVEV (reference sequence). V shed 5 bases and J 0 bases; nucleotides not matched to a gene: 6. As DNA, the CDR3 is TGTGCCAGCAGTCCGCGGACAGGGAGCTCCTACGAGCAGTACTTC. It is translated as CASSPRTGSSYEQYF.

The V and J genes are TRBV5-6 and TRBJ1-1; TRBD1 might be the D (5 bases). With 2 bases removed from V and 1 base from J, the gap between germline ends came to 9 bases. Germline CDR1 and CDR2: SGHDT and YYEEEE. The CDR3 runs to 14 residues. This chain's CDR3 is CASSFRGWNTEAFF. CDR3 DNA: TGTGCCAGCAGCTTTAGGGGTTGGAACACTGAAGCTTTCTTT. The variable domain in full, with the rest retrieved from reference TRBV5-6 and TRBJ1-1, is DAGVTQSPTHLIKTRGQQVTLRCSPKSGHDTVSWYQQALGQGPQFIFQYYEEEERQRGNFPDRFSGHQFPNYSSELNVNALLLGDSALYLCASSFRGWNTEAFFGQGTRLTVV.

The J gene is TRBJ2-7, the V gene TRBV28; TRBD2 is a possible D gene (6 bases). Trimming shortened V by 7 bases and J by 4 bases, and 20 bases separated the two germline ends. This CDR3 spans 15 amino acids. CDR1 is MDHEN and CDR2 is SYDVKM in the germline V gene. The CDR3 is CASKPGGGPQYEQYF. The CDR3, as DNA: TGTGCCAGCAAACCGGGCGGAGGGCCTCAATACGAGCAGTACTTC.

The V call is TRBV2, the J call TRBJ2-1; 8 positions match TRBD1. The V segment lost 8 bases and the J segment 3 bases; nucleotides outside the gene matches: 9. Germline V gene data show CDR1 as SNHLY and CDR2 as FYNNEI. The length of the CDR3 is 15 residues. The CDR3 here is CASCPGGAVYNEQFF. CDR3 bases: TGTGCCAGCTGCCCAGGGGGCGCGGTCTACAATGAGCAGTTCTTC.

V usage is TRBV29-1 and J usage is TRBJ1-4; D is perhaps TRBD1 (6 bases). Between the trimmed V and J ends, which lost 4 bases and 7 bases, there was a span of 13 bases. This CDR3 spans 13 amino acids. The V gene's germline CDR1 is SQVTM and CDR2 ANQGSEA. The CDR3 is CSVGWGLGEKLFF. The CDR3 DNA is TGCAGCGTTGGATGGGGGCTTGGTGAAAAACTGTTTTTT. Together with reference TRBV29-1 and TRBJ1-4, the CDR3 gives the full variable domain: SAVISQKPSRDICQRGTSLTIQCQVDSQVTMMFWYRQQPGQSLTLIATANQGSEATYESGFVIDKFPISRPNLTFSTLTVSNMSPEDSSIYLCSVGWGLGEKLFFGSGTQLSVL.

This rearrangement joins TRBV7-9 to TRBJ1-1; 7 bases match TRBD1. V lost 4 bases to trimming and J lost 5 bases; unmatched junction nucleotides: 10. The CDR3 runs to 15 residues. CDR1 is SEHNR and CDR2 is FQNEAQ in the germline V gene (reference sequence). The CDR3 nucleotides are TGTGCCAGCAGCTCCCCCGGGACAGCCTTTACTGAAGCTTTCTTT. Encoded protein: CASSSPGTAFTEAFF.

The table lists this clone with a count of one. This CDR3 is CASSLLASSQLRAFF. The CDR3 region has the DNA TGTGCCAGCAGTTTATTGGCCAGTTCACAACTAAGGGCTTTCTTT. The genes are TRBV28 and TRBJ1-1; unclear D gene. With 1 base removed from V and 11 bases from J, the gap between germline ends came to 20 bases. The CDR3 has 15 residues. Germline V gene sequence: CDR1 MDHEN, CDR2 SYDVKM.

CDR3 DNA: TGTGCCAGCAGCTTTCAAGCGGGACGATCCTACGAGCAGTACTTC. Its translation is CASSFQAGRSYEQYF. The chain uses TRBV7-2 and TRBJ2-7; 7 bases match TRBD2. The CDR3 runs 15 residues. CDR1 is SGHTA, CDR2 FQGNSA, per germline. Trimming cost V 3 bases and J 1 base; bases outside gene matches: 6.